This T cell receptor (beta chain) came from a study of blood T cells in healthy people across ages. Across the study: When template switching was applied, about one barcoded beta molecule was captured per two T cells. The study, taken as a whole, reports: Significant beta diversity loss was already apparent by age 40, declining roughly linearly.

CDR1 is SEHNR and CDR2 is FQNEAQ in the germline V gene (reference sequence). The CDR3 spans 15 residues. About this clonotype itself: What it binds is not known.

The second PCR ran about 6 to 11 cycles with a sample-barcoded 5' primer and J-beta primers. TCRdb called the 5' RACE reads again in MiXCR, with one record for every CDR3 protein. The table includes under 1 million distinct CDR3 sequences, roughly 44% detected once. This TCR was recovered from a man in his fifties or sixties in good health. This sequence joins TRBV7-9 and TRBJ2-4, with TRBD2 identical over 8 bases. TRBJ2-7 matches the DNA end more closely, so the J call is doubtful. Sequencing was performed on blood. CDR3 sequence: CASSYSGDLPYEQYF. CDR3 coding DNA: TGTGCCAGCAGTTATAGCGGGGACCTCCCCTACGAGCAGTACTTC.